This T cell receptor beta chain was sequenced during a study of T cell responses to AZD1222 COVID-19 vaccine. Study in general: Recipients boosted at about 4 weeks or about 12 weeks are pooled. Notes on the study in general: Targets within unmutated variant regions were reportedly found for nearly half of spike-specific TCRs. The span of vaccine-associated CD4 TCRs extended across spike, with dominance at 160-218 and 743-854. Donors in the cohort were predominantly white British and more often female, and clonal diversity was possibly underestimated.

Notes on this clone: Antigen unknown.

Measured with immunoSEQ multiplex PCR; TCRdb has only the in-frame clones, and not every one. This table has about 170,000 clones, over 90% appearing once. This clonotype originated in an adult in good health. The sample here was peripheral blood, taken on day 0 of AZD1222 vaccination.

The CDR3 here is CASSYPGGAEQYF. CDR3 nucleotide sequence: TGTGCCAGCAGCTACCCAGGGGGCGCCGAGCAGTACTTC. The gene calls are TRBV11-2 and TRBJ2-7, with TRBD1 identical over 8 bases. The germline gives CDR1 SGHAT, CDR2 FQNNGV. Trimming removed 4 bases from V and 6 bases from J; junction bases left unmatched: 5. CDR3 length equals 13 residues.